This T cell receptor beta chain was recorded in a study of CD8+ T cells in alopecia areata. Overall study findings and caveats: An increase in clonality over normal scalp was evident in lesional scalp, especially alopecia totalis/universalis. Possibly because of HLA-related factors, TCR sharing was less clear across patients than in mice.

Extraction of RNA preceded its reverse transcription into cDNA, which served as the sequencing template. The assay was immunoSEQ multiplex PCR, and TCRdb's table has in-frame clones only and misses some. The table shows 110,000 or so clones, with approximately 60% occurring only once. Germline V gene data show CDR1 as LGHNA and CDR2 as YNFKEQ. This CDR3 has 14 residues. Trimming removed 1 base from V and 6 bases from J, with 12 bases in between. There are a few counts of this clone. Its target is not known. Sequencing input: CD4+ T cells sorted from blood. The TCR was taken from a human donor in good health. The genes are TRBV4-2 and TRBJ1-1, with D possibly matching TRBD1 (6 bases). The CDR3 DNA is TGTGCCAGCAGCCAAGTGACCGGGGGCTCTGAAGCTTTCTTT. Translation: CASSQVTGGSEAFF.